The 10 T cell receptor beta chains below all came from one sample that was sequenced in a study of cytomegalovirus exposure and HLA in healthy donors (dated by TCRdb to 2017 to 2019). The library was built by means of the immunoSEQ multiplex PCR assay. For the multiplex PCR, a mixture combining 60 forward primers for TCR Vbeta segments and 13 reverse primers for TCR Jbeta segments was used. TCRdb holds this immuneACCESS table with in-frame rearrangements only. Some clones are missing; in checked studies, unresolved V genes explain under half, and the rest has no known cause. The sample contains roughly 150,000 clones, approximately 80% of them found a single time. Of the sample, 0.95% to 1.5% is held by the ten largest clones. The sequenced material came from PBMCs. Source of these receptors: a boy aged 2 to 10 in good health and CMV-seronegative.

In this sample, this clone turned up once. The chain couples TRBV29-1 to TRBJ1-1, with no clear D. This CDR3 has 13 residues. The V end lost 2 bases, the J end lost 0 bases, and 7 bases lay between the germline ends. Germline CDR1 is SQVTM and CDR2 is ANQGSEA. The CDR3 DNA is TGCAGCGTTGAAAAAGCAATGAACACTGAAGCTTTCTTT. This translates into CSVEKAMNTEAFF. Full variable domain (remainder filled in from reference TRBV29-1 and TRBJ1-1): SAVISQKPSRDICQRGTSLTIQCQVDSQVTMMFWYRQQPGQSLTLIATANQGSEATYESGFVIDKFPISRPNLTFSTLTVSNMSPEDSSIYLCSVEKAMNTEAFFGQGTRLTVV.

A few counts support this clone. V and J are TRBV6-5 and TRBJ1-5, with 7 positions matching TRBD1. The CDR3 contains 16 residues. In germline, CDR1 is MNHEY, CDR2 SVGAGI. The V and J ends lost 1 base and 6 bases, in that order; junction bases with no gene match: 9. CDR3 coding DNA: TGTGCCAGCAGTTACTTCGAACAGGGGCTAGGTCAGCCCCAGCATTTT. It translates to CASSYFEQGLGQPQHF.

This sequence joins TRBV5-6 and TRBJ2-4; the match to TRBD2 covers 7 bases. This CDR3 comprises 17 residues. Germline trimming cut 0 bases from V and 5 bases from J; bases unmatched to any gene: 11. The germline CDR1 and CDR2 sequences are SGHDT and YYEEEE. CDR3 sequence (DNA): TGTGCCAGCAGCTTGGGGCTAGCGGACCTATATCAAAACATTCAGTACTTC. Its protein is CASSLGLADLYQNIQYF.

The table lists this clone with a count of one. The CDR3 DNA follows: TGTGCCAGTAGTATCGGGACAGAGGGGACTGAAGCTTTCTTT. Its protein product is CASSIGTEGTEAFF. The J gene is TRBJ1-1, the V gene TRBV19; 7 bases match TRBD1. This CDR3 contains 14 residues. CDR1 is LNHDA and CDR2 is SQIVND in the germline V gene (reference sequence). After removal of 3 bases from V and 5 bases from J, the junction contained 6 bases not matched to a gene. Supplemented by reference TRBV19 and TRBJ1-1, the full variable domain reads DGGITQSPKYLFRKEGQNVTLSCEQNLNHDAMYWYRQDPGQGLRLIYYSQIVNDFQKGDIAEGYSVSREKKESFPLTVTSAQKNPTAFYLCASSIGTEGTEAFFGQGTRLTVV.

The chain carries TRBV30 and TRBJ2-3; D perhaps matches TRBD2 (6 bases). V was trimmed by 6 bases and J by 2 bases, leaving 21 bases between them. Germline CDR1 is GTSNPN and CDR2 is SVGIG (reference sequence). The CDR3 spans 16 residues. The CDR3 here is CACTHVPGVPTDTQYF. DNA for the CDR3: TGTGCCTGCACCCATGTTCCGGGGGTACCCACAGATACGCAGTATTTT.

The chain carries TRBV9 and TRBJ1-4; the D is unclear. This CDR3 spans 15 amino acids. V lost 4 bases and J 6 bases, leaving 16 bases between the germline ends. Germline V gene sequence: CDR1 SGDLS, CDR2 YYNGEE. CDR3 region: CASSPTGVGYEKLFF. In nucleotides, the CDR3 is TGTGCCAGCAGCCCCACCGGGGTTGGATATGAAAAACTGTTTTTT.

This chain connects TRBV18 to TRBJ2-5; unclear D gene. This CDR3 comprises 13 residues. CDR1 is KGHSH and CDR2 is LQKENI in the germline V gene. V dropped 2 bases and J dropped 5 bases, with 9 bases sitting between them. Written as DNA, the CDR3 is TGTGCCAGCTCACCAATTAATCAGGAGACCCAGTACTTC. It codes for CASSPINQETQYF. Together with reference TRBV18 and TRBJ2-5, the CDR3 gives the full variable domain: NAGVMQNPRHLVRRRGQEARLRCSPMKGHSHVYWYRQLPEEGLKFMVYLQKENIIDESGMPKERFSAEFPKEGPSILRIQQVVRGDSAAYFCASSPINQETQYFGPGTRLLVL.

J is TRBJ2-3 and V is TRBV6-1; D is possibly TRBD2 (6 bases). Germline CDR1 is MNHNS and CDR2 is SASEGT. CDR3 length: 15 residues. V lost 3 bases and J lost 2, with 12 bases in between. CDR3 sequence reads: CASSDSLAHTDTQYF. DNA of the CDR3: TGTGCCAGCAGTGACTCGCTAGCGCACACAGATACGCAGTATTTT.

The rearrangement joins TRBV9 to TRBJ2-1, with TRBD2 matching over 8 bases. CDR1 SGDLS and CDR2 YYNGEE come from the germline V gene. V lost 4 bases, J lost 8 bases, and 14 bases stayed unmatched. CDR3 length: 16 amino acids. CDR3 bases: TGTGCCAGCAGCCCTGGGGGACTAGAAGACGTCCATGAGCAGTTCTTC. This gives the protein CASSPGGLEDVHEQFF. The full variable domain, its missing parts supplied by reference TRBV9 and TRBJ2-1, is DSGVTQTPKHLITATGQRVTLRCSPRSGDLSVYWYQQSLDQGLQFLIQYYNGEERAKGNILERFSAQQFPDLHSELNLSSLELGDSALYFCASSPGGLEDVHEQFFGPGTRLTVL.

The rearrangement joins TRBV15 to TRBJ1-6; no clear D. The CDR3 is made up of 14 amino acids. From germline, CDR1 is LNHNV and CDR2 YYDKDF (reference sequence). With 1 base removed from V and 10 bases from J, the gap between germline ends came to 11 bases. The CDR3 loop is CATSRGGPDSPLHF. CDR3 DNA: TGTGCCACCAGCAGAGGAGGTCCAGACTCACCCCTCCACTTT.